The clone carrying this T cell receptor beta chain was counted many times. V was pared by 8 bases and J by 5 bases, with 16 bases between. This CDR3 has 12 residues. The germline CDR1 and CDR2 sequences are DFQATT and SNEGSKA (reference sequence). RNA transcripts were the template, and TCR beta CDR3 regions were amplified from them. HTBI primers were used in a first-round RT-PCR, which preceded a second-round multiplex PCR. TCRdb independently ran MiXCR on the multiplex PCR reads; one entry per CDR3 protein. The sample lists about 370,000 distinct CDR3 sequences, 15% to 20% occurring once. The data were obtained in a study of Graves' ophthalmopathy and Graves' hyperthyroidism. On the study more broadly: Before any treatment, peripheral blood was taken at the initial diagnosis.

Other autoimmune diseases, uncontrolled infections, pregnancy or lactation ruled patients out of participation. The PBMCs were taken from approximately 11 ml of fresh peripheral blood. The receptor was isolated from a woman between 18 and 29 years old with Graves' ophthalmopathy. Sequenced sample: peripheral blood. V gene TRBV20-1 combines with J gene TRBJ2-7; weak D call: TRBD1 (6 bases). The CDR3 protein is CSPTGSGDEQYF. The CDR3 region has the DNA TGCAGTCCCACAGGGAGCGGTGACGAGCAGTACTTC.